This TCR beta chain appears in the sequencing data of a study of T cells in Graves' hyperthyroidism and ophthalmopathy. On this clonotype itself: Its antigen remains unknown.

The CDR3 consists of 16 residues. Germline V gives CDR1 SEHNR, CDR2 FQNEAQ (reference sequence). Trimming shortened V by 1 base and J by 6 bases, and 16 bases separated the two germline ends. Study-wide points: In the blood, most expanded thyroid clonotypes above 0.001 appeared as well.

TCR beta CDR3 regions were amplified from RNA. Using the HTBI primer set, a first-round RT-PCR was run on the TCR CDR3. TCRdb analysed the multiplex PCR reads with MiXCR anew, one entry per CDR3 protein. The sample contains about 500,000 distinct CDR3 sequences, roughly 45% of which appear only once. The specimen was peripheral blood or thyroid tissue (not recorded which). The rearrangement uses TRBV7-9 and TRBJ1-5; D gene uncertain. The clonotype originates from an adult woman with Graves' disease, either hyperthyroidism or ophthalmopathy (not recorded which). Here the CDR3 DNA reads TGTGCCAGCAGCTTAGGTAGGCTTGGGGTTAGTCAGCCCCAGCATTTT. Its protein is CASSLGRLGVSQPQHF.